This T cell receptor (beta chain) was identified in a study of T-cell reconstitution after alpha-beta-depleted transplantation in children. Researchers prepared the TCRbeta library using unique molecular identifiers, the study reports. TCRdb independently ran MiXCR on the PCR reads; one entry per CDR3 protein. The sample lists over 550,000 distinct CDR3 sequences, 10% to 13% occurring once. Germline CDR1 and CDR2: DFQATT and SNEGSKA (reference sequence). The CDR3 length is 17 residues. V gave up 1 base and J gave up 2 bases; unmatched junction bases: 11. This specimen consisted of PBMCs from the stem cell graft donor, obtained from the stem cell graft. The chain uses TRBV20-1 and TRBJ1-3; 7 bases line up with TRBD1. The source is a human donor who donated a stem cell graft to a child with acute myeloid leukemia. The CDR3 region is CSARVGRGRPAGNTIYF. CDR3 DNA sequence: TGCAGTGCTAGAGTGGGGAGGGGGCGCCCGGCTGGAAACACCATATATTTT.